This passage covers 28 T cell receptor beta chains from one sample sequenced in a study of T cell repertoires in cytomegalovirus infection. One entry per CDR3 protein results from TCRdb running MiXCR on the reads. This sample has 400,000 or so distinct CDR3 sequences, with around 18% found just once. Material: PBMCs. Every receptor here comes from a human donor in good health (CMV status not recorded). Some clones in this sample may be carry-over from other donors' samples.

The genes are TRBV6-1 and TRBJ2-3, with 8 bases identical to TRBD2. CDR3 length: 17 residues. The germline V gene encodes CDR1 MNHNS and CDR2 SASEGT. Trimming at V came to 8 bases and at J to 2 bases, leaving 15 bases not matched to a gene. This CDR3 reads CASAPKRAGAYTDTQYF. The CDR3, as DNA: TGTGCCAGCGCCCCAAAGCGAGCGGGGGCCTACACAGATACGCAGTATTTT.

The sample holds a few counts of this clonotype. The chain recombines TRBV25-1 with TRBJ2-3; D gene ambiguous. Germline assignment: CDR1 MGHDK and CDR2 SYGVNS. Trimming pared 7 bases from V and 5 bases from J, leaving 7 bases between. The CDR3 is made up of 11 amino acids. The CDR3: CASTWGDTQYF. In DNA form, the CDR3 reads TGTGCCAGCACATGGGGAGATACGCAGTATTTT.

This clonotype has at least ten counts. V and J are TRBV12-3 or TRBV12-4 and TRBJ1-2; TRBD1 aligns across 9 bases. The CDR3 totals 15 residues. Trimming took 2 bases from V and 7 from J; bases not matched to a gene: 8. The DNA of the CDR3 is TGTGCCAGCAGTTTATCCCCACAGGGGGCGGCTGGCTACACCTTC. Protein: CASSLSPQGAAGYTF.

V and J are TRBV4-3 and TRBJ2-1; 9 nucleotides align to TRBD2. The V and J ends lost 4 bases and 7 bases, in that order; junction bases with no gene match: 11. Germline V CDR1 and CDR2: LGHNA, YSLEER. This CDR3 region has 16 residues. The DNA of the CDR3 is TGCGCCAGCAGCCGGGAAGGCGGGAGGGCAATAAATGAGCAGTTCTTC. It specifies CASSREGGRAINEQFF.

This chain connects TRBV20-1 to TRBJ2-5; 12 positions agree with TRBD2. From germline, CDR1 is DFQATT and CDR2 SNEGSKA (reference sequence). There are 16 residues in the CDR3. V lost 4 bases to trimming and J lost 3 bases; unmatched junction nucleotides: 9. Written as DNA, the CDR3 is TGCAGTGCTACCCCTCATGCTAGCGGGAGGGAAGAGACCCAGTACTTC. This encodes CSATPHASGREETQYF.

This clonotype was seen only a few times. This chain joins TRBV20-1 and TRBJ2-7, with 10 bases matching TRBD1. With 4 bases clipped from V and 5 bases from J, the junction kept 8 bases outside the gene matches. Germline CDR1 reads DFQATT; CDR2 reads SNEGSKA (reference sequence). The CDR3 contains 14 residues. The CDR3 DNA reads as TGCAGTGCTACGCGTCCCGGGACAGGGGACGAGCAGTACTTC. It codes for CSATRPGTGDEQYF.

The chain employs TRBV4-3 and TRBJ2-1; no reliable D call. The V end lost 0 bases, the J end lost 6 bases, and 6 bases lay between the germline ends. Germline values: CDR1 LGHNA, CDR2 YSLEER. This CDR3 region has 13 residues. Written as DNA, the CDR3 is TGCGCCAGCAGCCAAGATCCCGCCAATGAGCAGTTCTTC. Its protein is CASSQDPANEQFF.

The rearrangement uses TRBV12-3 or TRBV12-4 and TRBJ2-7, with 11 bases lining up with TRBD2. The CDR3 totals 15 residues. V shed 5 bases, J shed 3 bases, and the junction held 6 bases outside the gene matches. CDR3 nucleotide sequence: TGTGCCAGCAGTCATAGCGGGAGGGCCGTCTACGAGCAGTACTTC. Amino acids: CASSHSGRAVYEQYF.

About this clonotype: This may be a read error, as it is one base from a much larger clone. The rearrangement links TRBV19 to TRBJ1-5, with D possibly TRBD1 on 6 matching bases. The CDR3 has 14 residues. Germline CDR1 is LNHDA and CDR2 is SQIVND (reference sequence). The CDR3 nucleotides are TGTGCCAGTAGTATAGCCAGGGGCTGGCAGCACCAGCATTTT. Protein: CASSIARGWQHQHF.

This clonotype came up many times. This sequence joins TRBV7-7 and TRBJ1-1; 7 bases fit TRBD1. The CDR3 spans 13 residues. CDR1 SSHAT and CDR2 FNYEAQ come from the germline V gene (reference sequence). Losses at the gene ends were 5 bases for V and 7 bases for J; bases not matched to a gene: 7. The CDR3 region is CASSPKTGHEAFF. CDR3 in DNA: TGTGCCAGCAGCCCGAAGACAGGGCATGAAGCTTTCTTT.

The rearrangement links TRBV20-1 to TRBJ2-3, with TRBD1 matching over 7 bases. The CDR3 is 13 residues long. Germline trimming cut 3 bases from V and 7 bases from J; bases unmatched to any gene: 7. From germline, CDR1 is DFQATT and CDR2 SNEGSKA (reference sequence). CDR3 region: CSASETGLNTQYF. Written as DNA, the CDR3 is TGCAGTGCTAGCGAGACAGGGCTGAATACGCAGTATTTT.

This clonotype showed up many times. V is TRBV11-2 and J is TRBJ2-7, with a tentative D call TRBD1 (6 bases). CDR1 SGHAT and CDR2 FQNNGV come from the germline V gene. The CDR3 sequence is 16 residues long. Trimming removed 0 bases at V and 2 bases at J, with 14 bases between. CDR3 sequence: CASSLDRAGATYEQYF. In nucleotides, the CDR3 is TGTGCCAGCAGCTTAGATCGGGCAGGGGCCACCTACGAGCAGTACTTC. Combining the CDR3 with reference TRBV11-2 and TRBJ2-7 gives the whole variable domain EAGVAQSPRYKIIEKRQSVAFWCNPISGHATLYWYQQILGQGPKLLIQFQNNGVVDDSQLPKDRFSAERLKGVDSTLKIQPAKLEDSAVYLCASSLDRAGATYEQYFGPGTRLTVT.

This clonotype was observed many times. The CDR3 protein is CASNQPRGGGDTQYF. The CDR3 DNA follows: TGTGCCAGCAACCAGCCCAGGGGGGGGGGAGATACGCAGTATTTT. This sequence joins TRBV7-2 and TRBJ2-3; D is perhaps TRBD1 or TRBD2 (7 bases each). Trimming left V 7 bases short and J 5 bases short, with 19 bases between. CDR1 and CDR2 (germline): SGHTA, FQGNSA. The CDR3 has 15 amino acids. Filled out from reference TRBV7-2 and TRBJ2-3, the complete variable domain reads GAGVSQSPSNKVTEKGKDVELRCDPISGHTALYWYRQSLGQGLEFLIYFQGNSAPDKSGLPSDRFSAERTGGSVSTLTIQRTQQEDSAVYLCASNQPRGGGDTQYFGPGTRLTVL.

This chain's CDR3 is CASGAGRRGDEQFF. CDR3 nucleotide sequence: TGCGCCAGCGGGGCTGGACGGCGCGGGGATGAGCAGTTCTTC. The rearrangement links TRBV10-1 to TRBJ2-1; D is possibly TRBD2 (6 bases). The CDR3 consists of 14 residues. V gave up 8 bases and J gave up 8 bases, with 19 bases separating them. Germline CDR1 is WNHNN and CDR2 is SYGVQD (reference sequence).

The V and J genes are TRBV12-5 and TRBJ1-2; no reliable D call. The germline CDR1 and CDR2 sequences are LGHNT and FRNRAP. CDR3 length: 11 amino acids. V shed 4 bases and J shed 8 bases, with 8 bases lying between them. The CDR3 loop reads CASGSERGYTF. The CDR3 nucleotides read TGTGCTAGTGGTTCCGAGCGGGGCTACACCTTC.

This clonotype was counted between two and nine times. The chain uses TRBV6-1 and TRBJ1-2, with 8 bases matching TRBD1. Germline CDR1 reads MNHNS; CDR2 reads SASEGT. Unmatched junction bases numbered 12, after V lost 6 bases and J lost 6 bases. The CDR3 is 15 residues long. The CDR3 spells CASSRAGTGSHGYTF. In DNA form, the CDR3 reads TGTGCCAGCAGCCGAGCCGGGACAGGCTCCCATGGCTACACCTTC.

CDR3 protein: CASSPTGLAGGPGTDTQYF. DNA for the CDR3: TGCGCCAGCAGCCCGACGGGACTAGCGGGAGGGCCTGGCACAGATACGCAGTATTTT. The rearrangement uses TRBV4-1 and TRBJ2-3, with 16 nucleotides matching TRBD2. V lost 4 bases, J lost 1 base, and 8 bases stayed unmatched. Germline V gene data show CDR1 as MGHRA and CDR2 as YSYEKL. This CDR3 is built from 19 residues.

In its sample, this clonotype was seen a few times. The chain recombines TRBV20-1 with TRBJ2-7, with 7 bases identical to TRBD2. Germline trimming cut 4 bases from V and 4 bases from J; bases unmatched to any gene: 4. The CDR3 runs to 12 residues. CDR1 and CDR2 from the germline V gene are DFQATT and SNEGSKA (reference sequence). The CDR3 loop is CSAKRGVYEQYF. The DNA of the CDR3 is TGCAGTGCTAAACGGGGGGTGTACGAGCAGTACTTC.

The V gene is TRBV2, the J gene TRBJ1-3; 7 bases map to TRBD1. The CDR3 runs 17 residues. The ends lost 4 bases at V and 0 bases at J; junction bases unmatched: 9. Germline assignment: CDR1 SNHLY and CDR2 FYNNEI. The CDR3 sequence: CASSGIAGQSSGNTIYF. CDR3 DNA sequence: TGTGCCAGCAGTGGAATAGCGGGACAGAGCTCTGGAAACACCATATATTTT.

This clonotype came up many times. CDR3 amino acids: CASTPNPPGQGKTEAFF. DNA for the CDR3: TGTGCCAGCACCCCTAACCCCCCGGGACAGGGGAAGACTGAAGCTTTCTTT. The chain has TRBV6-2 or TRBV6-3 and TRBJ1-1; the match to TRBD1 covers 10 bases. From germline, CDR1 is MNHEY and CDR2 SVGEGT. This CDR3 has 17 amino acids. V was pared by 7 bases and J by 5 bases, with 16 bases of the junction left unmatched.

This sequence joins TRBV2 and TRBJ2-1; TRBD2 matches at 10 bases. Germline V gene lookup returns CDR1 SNHLY and CDR2 FYNNEI. The CDR3 loop spans 14 amino acids. The ends lost 6 bases at V and 6 bases at J; junction bases unmatched: 5. The CDR3 reads CASSAGTSVNEQFF. The CDR3 region has the DNA TGTGCCAGCAGCGCCGGGACTAGCGTCAATGAGCAGTTCTTC.

This clonotype was detected many times. This sequence joins TRBV6-5 and TRBJ2-2; tentative D call: TRBD2 (6 bases). The CDR3 contains 16 residues. Per germline, CDR1 MNHEY and CDR2 SVGAGI. V was pared by 2 bases and J by 5 bases, with 15 bases between. The CDR3: CASSYGALRGTGELFF. The DNA of the CDR3 is TGTGCCAGCAGTTACGGGGCCCTCCGGGGGACCGGGGAGCTGTTTTTT.

This clonotype showed up many times. The genes are TRBV19 and TRBJ1-2; 7 bases agree with TRBD1. Germline-derived CDR1 and CDR2 are LNHDA and SQIVND (reference sequence). This CDR3 is 14 amino acids long. The ends lost 1 base at V and 6 bases at J; junction bases unmatched: 5. This CDR3 reads CASSIAGQLHGYTF. CDR3 sequence (DNA): TGTGCCAGTAGTATAGCGGGACAGCTGCATGGCTACACCTTC.

The rearrangement uses TRBV3-1 and TRBJ2-1; D may be TRBD1 or TRBD2 (5 bases each). This CDR3 comprises 15 residues. Germline lookup yields CDR1 LGHDT and CDR2 YNNKEL (reference sequence). Trimming left V 7 bases short and J 4 bases short, with 17 bases between. The CDR3 DNA sequence: TGTGCCAGCATGGCGAGGGGAGTTGGGTACAATGAGCAGTTCTTC. Encoded protein: CASMARGVGYNEQFF.

This clonotype occurred many times. The chain employs TRBV7-2 and TRBJ1-2; no firm D call. V was trimmed by 7 bases and J by 2 bases, leaving 11 bases between them. The CDR3 is 13 residues long. From germline, CDR1 is SGHTA and CDR2 FQGNSA. The DNA of the CDR3 is TGTGCCAGCACCCTCCGAGCCAACTATGGCTACACCTTC. It encodes CASTLRANYGYTF.

This chain connects TRBV5-1 to TRBJ2-1, with 11 bases fitting TRBD1. Per the germline V gene, CDR1 is SGHRS and CDR2 is YFSETQ. The V gene end was trimmed by 3 bases and the J gene end by 1 base; junction bases not matched to a gene: 9. This CDR3 region has 18 residues. DNA for the CDR3: TGCGCCAGCAGCTCGCCCATCCGGGACAGGGGGTCCTACAATGAGCAGTTCTTC. This gives the protein CASSSPIRDRGSYNEQFF. The full variable domain, in which reference TRBV5-1 and TRBJ2-1 provide the parts outside the CDR3, is KAGVTQTPRYLIKTRGQQVTLSCSPISGHRSVSWYQQTPGQGLQFLFEYFSETQRNKGNFPGRFSGRQFSNSRSEMNVSTLELGDSALYLCASSSPIRDRGSYNEQFFGPGTRLTVL.

The chain couples TRBV20-1 to TRBJ2-1; 10 positions agree with TRBD1. The CDR3 sequence is 12 residues long. J was trimmed by 8 bases and V by 8 bases; bases with no gene match: 6. CDR1 and CDR2 from the germline V gene are DFQATT and SNEGSKA (reference sequence). The CDR3 sequence is CSTGTGVDEQFF. CDR3 DNA sequence: TGCAGTACCGGGACAGGGGTCGATGAGCAGTTCTTC.

This clonotype was detected ten times or more. The V and J genes are TRBV20-1 and TRBJ2-1; 9 bases map to TRBD2. This CDR3 is built from 15 residues. In germline, CDR1 is DFQATT, CDR2 SNEGSKA (reference sequence). Trimming at V came to 0 bases and at J to 8 bases, leaving 8 bases not matched to a gene. CDR3 nucleotides: TGCAGTGCTAGAGACGGTATAGCGGGAGCGTATGAGCAGTTCTTC. Translating it yields CSARDGIAGAYEQFF.